This T cell receptor (beta chain) was captured by sequencing in a study of shared clonotypes between healthy human individuals. Study information: The donor pool was made up of a couple of women and a few men aged 18 to 49.

Concerning this clone: Its cognate antigen is unknown.

Assay used: immunoSEQ multiplex PCR; TCRdb lists only in-frame clones, some missing. This sample carries around 2.1 million clones, approximately 94% of them seen once, and the ten largest clones take about 0.13%. The V gene's germline CDR1 is SGDLS and CDR2 YYNGEE. J gave up 2 bases and V 0 bases, and 9 bases lay outside the gene matches. The CDR3 is made up of 18 amino acids. General study results and limits: In contrast to clonotypes shared by all four donors, non-shared clonotypes had lower generation probabilities. Among donors, the sharing of clonotypes was expected to be influenced by sequencing depth.

The TCR sequence derives from a man between 18 and 35 years old in good health. Sequenced input: naive CD4+ T cells sorted from blood. This sample's subset: CD45RA+ positively selected. The chain is built from TRBV9 and TRBJ2-5, with 11 bases matching TRBD2. CDR3 residues: CASSVDYLAGGRQETQYF. The CDR3 nucleotides are TGTGCCAGCAGCGTAGATTATCTAGCGGGAGGAAGGCAAGAGACCCAGTACTTC.